Listed below are T cell receptor beta chains from one sample, sequenced in a study of OX40 agonist ivuxolimab in advanced cancers. Measured with immunoSEQ multiplex PCR; TCRdb has only the in-frame clones, and not every one. Among 77,000 or so clones listed, roughly 91% were seen once. This specimen was CD4+ or CD8+ T cells sorted from blood, taken in a trial of the OX40 agonist ivuxolimab. Receptor source: an adult with an advanced solid tumor such as melanoma, head and neck, liver or kidney cancer. Each CDR3 is given with its conserved first and last residue. The order of the fields is J gene, D gene, V gene, clone size, CDR3 DNA, CDR3 protein. D genes are given only for firm matches. Size is omitted from some rows. Given values are once, few, many or a class for expanded clones.

j_call: TRBJ2-1; d_call: TRBD2; v_call: TRBV7-9; clone_size: -; cdr3_nt: TGTGCCAGCAGCCAGACTAGCGGGAGGGCCAGATGGGAGAATGAGCAGTTCTTC; cdr3_aa: CASSQTSGRARWENEQFF
j_call: TRBJ2-3; d_call: TRBD1; v_call: TRBV7-9; clone_size: -; cdr3_nt: TGTGCCAGCAGCCCCCAAGGGACAGGGTTATCTGCAGATACGCAGTATTTT; cdr3_aa: CASSPQGTGLSADTQYF
j_call: TRBJ2-5; d_call: TRBD1; v_call: TRBV28; clone_size: -; cdr3_nt: TGTGCCACCGAGCTACAGGGGATCGAGACCCAGTACTTC; cdr3_aa: CATELQGIETQYF
j_call: TRBJ1-2; d_call: -; v_call: TRBV7-2; clone_size: -; cdr3_nt: TGTGCCAGCAGCGAAGACAGGTTTGGCTACACCTTC; cdr3_aa: CASSEDRFGYTF
j_call: TRBJ2-7; d_call: TRBD1; v_call: TRBV7-3; clone_size: -; cdr3_nt: TGTGCCAGCAGCTTATCCGGGACAGGGAACTCCTACGAGCAGTACTTC; cdr3_aa: CASSLSGTGNSYEQYF
j_call: TRBJ2-3; d_call: -; v_call: TRBV5-5; clone_size: -; cdr3_nt: TGTGCCAGCAGCACAGGTCTAGGGACTAGCACAGATACGCAGTATTTT; cdr3_aa: CASSTGLGTSTDTQYF
j_call: TRBJ2-7; d_call: -; v_call: TRBV27; clone_size: -; cdr3_nt: TGTGCCAGCTCTATCGACGGAAGCTCCTACGAGCAGTACTTC; cdr3_aa: CASSIDGSSYEQYF
j_call: TRBJ1-2; d_call: TRBD1; v_call: TRBV18; clone_size: -; cdr3_nt: TGTGCCAGCTCCCGGGACAGGGGGTTCTATGGCTACACCTTC; cdr3_aa: CASSRDRGFYGYTF
j_call: TRBJ1-5; d_call: -; v_call: TRBV10-3; clone_size: -; cdr3_nt: TGTGCCATCAGTGAAGGAGGGGGTGATCAGCCCCAGCATTTT; cdr3_aa: CAISEGGGDQPQHF
j_call: TRBJ2-5; d_call: TRBD1; v_call: TRBV11-3; clone_size: -; cdr3_nt: TGTGCCAGCAGCCCGACAGGGGGAACGGAGACCCAGTACTTC; cdr3_aa: CASSPTGGTETQYF
j_call: TRBJ2-7; d_call: -; v_call: TRBV7-2; clone_size: -; cdr3_nt: TGTGCCAGCAGCTTAGTCGGGGGAGTCTACGAGCAGTACTTC; cdr3_aa: CASSLVGGVYEQYF
j_call: TRBJ2-1; d_call: -; v_call: TRBV9; clone_size: once; cdr3_nt: TGTGCCAGCAGCGGCGGGCCCGTGGCCAACAATGAGCAGTTCTTC; cdr3_aa: CASSGGPVANNEQFF
j_call: TRBJ2-3; d_call: TRBD2; v_call: TRBV30; clone_size: -; cdr3_nt: TGTGCCTGGGGGGGATCGGCTAGCGGAAGCACAGATACGCAGTATTTT; cdr3_aa: CAWGGSASGSTDTQYF
j_call: TRBJ1-5; d_call: TRBD1; v_call: TRBV7-2; clone_size: -; cdr3_nt: TGTGCCAGCAGCTTATTAGGACAGGGGATCAATCAGCCCCAGCATTTT; cdr3_aa: CASSLLGQGINQPQHF
j_call: TRBJ2-1; d_call: TRBD1; v_call: TRBV27; clone_size: -; cdr3_nt: TGTGCCAGCAGTTTGATGGTGACAGGGGGTAACAATGAGCAGTTCTTC; cdr3_aa: CASSLMVTGGNNEQFF
j_call: TRBJ2-5; d_call: -; v_call: TRBV5-1; clone_size: -; cdr3_nt: TGCGCCAGCAGCCCAAACCCGGAGGGGACCCAGTACTTC; cdr3_aa: CASSPNPEGTQYF
j_call: TRBJ2-2; d_call: -; v_call: TRBV18; clone_size: -; cdr3_nt: TGTGCCAGCTCACCAGAGGTGGGAAGGAGCACCGGGGAGCTGTTTTTT; cdr3_aa: CASSPEVGRSTGELFF
j_call: TRBJ2-3; d_call: TRBD1; v_call: TRBV7-9; clone_size: -; cdr3_nt: TGTGCCAGCAGCGTGTGGGACAGGGGCTCAGATACGCAGTATTTT; cdr3_aa: CASSVWDRGSDTQYF